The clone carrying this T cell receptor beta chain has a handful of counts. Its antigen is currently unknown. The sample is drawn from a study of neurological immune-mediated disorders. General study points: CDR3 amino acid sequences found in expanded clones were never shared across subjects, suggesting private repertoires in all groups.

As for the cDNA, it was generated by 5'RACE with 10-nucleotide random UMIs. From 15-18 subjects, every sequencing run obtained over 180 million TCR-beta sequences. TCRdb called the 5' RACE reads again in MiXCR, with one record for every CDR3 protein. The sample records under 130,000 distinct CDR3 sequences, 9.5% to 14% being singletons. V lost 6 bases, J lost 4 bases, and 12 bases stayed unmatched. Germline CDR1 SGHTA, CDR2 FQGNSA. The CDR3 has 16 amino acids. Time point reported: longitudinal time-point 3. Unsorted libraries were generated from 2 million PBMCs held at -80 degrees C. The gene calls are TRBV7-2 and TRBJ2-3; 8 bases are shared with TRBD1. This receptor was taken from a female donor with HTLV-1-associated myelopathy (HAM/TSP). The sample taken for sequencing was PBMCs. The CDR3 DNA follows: TGTGCCAGCAGACAATACCGGGACAGGTCGGCAGATACGCAGTATTTT. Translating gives CASRQYRDRSADTQYF.